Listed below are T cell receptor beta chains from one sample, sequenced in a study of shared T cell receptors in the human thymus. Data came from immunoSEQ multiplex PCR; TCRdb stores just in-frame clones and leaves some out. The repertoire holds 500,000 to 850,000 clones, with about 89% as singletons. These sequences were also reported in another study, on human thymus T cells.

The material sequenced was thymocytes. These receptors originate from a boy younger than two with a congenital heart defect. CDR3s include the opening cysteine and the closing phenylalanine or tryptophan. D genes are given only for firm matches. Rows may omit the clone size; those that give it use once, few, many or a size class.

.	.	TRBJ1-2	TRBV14	TGTGCCAGCAGCCAAGATCGGGCAGGGCGTTCTCGATGGGGCTACACCTTC	CASSQDRAGRSRWGYTF
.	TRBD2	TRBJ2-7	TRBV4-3	TGCGCCAGCAGCCAAGACAGGGAGGGGAACGGAGTTTTCTACGAGCAGTACTTC	CASSQDREGNGVFYEQYF
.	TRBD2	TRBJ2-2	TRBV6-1	TGTGCCAGCAGTCCCGGGGGGTCCAACACCGGGGAGCTGTTTTTT	CASSPGGSNTGELFF
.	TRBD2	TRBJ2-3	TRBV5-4	TGTGCCAGCAGCTTAGCGGGGGGGCGGTCAGATACGCAGTATTTT	CASSLAGGRSDTQYF
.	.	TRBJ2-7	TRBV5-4	TGTGCCAGCAGCTTCGGGACACACTACGAGCAGTACTTC	CASSFGTHYEQYF
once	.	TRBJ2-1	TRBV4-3	TGCGCCAGCAGCCAAGGGGCAGCTCGGTCCCCAGATTACAATGAGCAGTTCTTC	CASSQGAARSPDYNEQFF
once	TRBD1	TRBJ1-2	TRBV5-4	TGTGCCAGCAGCTACAGGGACAGGGGATTGTATGGCTACACCTTC	CASSYRDRGLYGYTF
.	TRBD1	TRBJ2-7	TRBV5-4	TGTGCCAGCAGCTCGGGACAGGACTCCTACGAGCAGTACTTC	CASSSGQDSYEQYF
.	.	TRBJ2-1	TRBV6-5	TGTGCCAGCAGTTACAATAGCTCCTACAATGAGCAGTTCTTC	CASSYNSSYNEQFF
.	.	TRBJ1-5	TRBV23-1	TGCGCCAGCAGTCAATCGGCGGGTGAGGGCAATCAGCCCCAGCATTTT	CASSQSAGEGNQPQHF
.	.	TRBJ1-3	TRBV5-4	TGTGCCAGCAGCTTCGTCGGGGGTGCTGGAAACACCATATATTTT	CASSFVGGAGNTIYF
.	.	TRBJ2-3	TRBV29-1	TGCAGCGTTAACCGTAGGGGGAACGGCACAGATACGCAGTATTTT	CSVNRRGNGTDTQYF
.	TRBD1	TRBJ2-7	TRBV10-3	TGTGCCATAGGACAGGGATACGAGCAGTACTTC	CAIGQGYEQYF
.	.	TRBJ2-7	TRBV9	TGTGCCAGCAGCGTAGCCGGGGATAGCTCCTACGAGCAGTACTTC	CASSVAGDSSYEQYF
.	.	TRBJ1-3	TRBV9	TGTGCCAGCAGCGTAGAGGTGGAGGGGCTTGGAAACACCATATATTTT	CASSVEVEGLGNTIYF
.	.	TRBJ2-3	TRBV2	TGTGCCAGCAGTGATTCGCTACTCACGGATACGCAGTATTTT	CASSDSLLTDTQYF
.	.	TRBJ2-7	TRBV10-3	TGTGCCATCAGTGAGTGTTGGGCAGTTCCCCCCTACGAGCAGTACTTC	CAISECWAVPPYEQYF
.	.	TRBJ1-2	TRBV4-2	TGTGCCAGCAGCCTAAAAGGTGGACAGCCTGCTAACTATGGCTACACCTTC	CASSLKGGQPANYGYTF
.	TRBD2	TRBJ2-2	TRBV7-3	TGTGCCAGCAGACCCGGACTAGCGGGGGGGGATCGGGAGCTGTTTTTT	CASRPGLAGGDRELFF
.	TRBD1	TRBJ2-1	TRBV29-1	TGCAGCGTCTCCGGGACAGGACTTAGTCTTTACAATGAGCAGTTCTTC	CSVSGTGLSLYNEQFF
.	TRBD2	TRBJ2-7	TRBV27	TGTGCCAGCAGTTCCGAGAGGACTAGCGGGAGGGCCTTGTACGAGCAGTACTTC	CASSSERTSGRALYEQYF
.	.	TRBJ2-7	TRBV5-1	TGCGCCAGCAGCTCAGGGGTCCCATCCCTCGAGCAGTACTTC	CASSSGVPSLEQYF
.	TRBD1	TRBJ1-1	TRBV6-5	TGTGCCAGCAGCTTCGCGAAGGACAGGGCCACTGAAGCTTTCTTT	CASSFAKDRATEAFF
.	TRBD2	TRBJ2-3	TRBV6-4	TGTGCCACCCCCCCGACTAGCGGGGGACCCGAGAGCACAGATACGCAGTATTTT	CATPPTSGGPESTDTQYF
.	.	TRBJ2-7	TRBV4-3	TGCGCCAGCAGCCAAGATAATATAGGGGGCGGAGGGTACGAGCAGTACTTC	CASSQDNIGGGGYEQYF
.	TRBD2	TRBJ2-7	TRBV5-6	TGTGCCAGCAGCTTGGCGCGGGAGGACCGGGGCGGCTACTACGAGCAGTACTTC	CASSLAREDRGGYYEQYF
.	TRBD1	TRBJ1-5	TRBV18	TGTGCCAGCTCACCCATGTCGGGACAGGGGCATCAGCCCCAGCATTTT	CASSPMSGQGHQPQHF
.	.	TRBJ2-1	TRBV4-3	TGCGCCAGCAGCCATTGCTCTAGCCCCAGGCCCCCTTCCTACAATGAGCAGTTCTTC	CASSHCSSPRPPSYNEQFF
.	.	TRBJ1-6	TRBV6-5	TGTGCCAGCACCCCCCGGCGGATTAATTCACCCCTCCACTTT	CASTPRRINSPLHF
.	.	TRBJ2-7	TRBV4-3	TGCGCCAGCAGCCAACATGACAGAAAAAACTTGCCCTCCTACGAGCAGTACTTC	CASSQHDRKNLPSYEQYF
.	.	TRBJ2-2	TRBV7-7	TGTGCTAGCAGCACCTCACAGGTCGCCGGGGAGCTGTTTTTT	CASSTSQVAGELFF
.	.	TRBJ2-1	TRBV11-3	TGTGCCAGCAGCGCCAGTCATACCTACAATGAGCAGTTCTTC	CASSASHTYNEQFF
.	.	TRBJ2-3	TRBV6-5	TGTGCCAGCAGTTACGGTCAGGGTATGGATACGCAGTATTTT	CASSYGQGMDTQYF
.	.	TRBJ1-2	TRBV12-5	TGTGCTAGTGGTTTGAATTCCCGGGGCAGGGGCTATGGCTACACCTTC	CASGLNSRGRGYGYTF
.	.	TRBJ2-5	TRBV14	TGTGCCAGCAGCTACTACCGGGGTATTAGGGAGACCCAGTACTTC	CASSYYRGIRETQYF
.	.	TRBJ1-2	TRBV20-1	TGCAGAGTTCGGTACGGCTACACCTTC	CRVRYGYTF
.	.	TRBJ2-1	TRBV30	TGTGCCTGGAGTCTCCCTACGGAGCAGAGCTCACAATGTGAGCAGTTCTTC	CAWSLPTEQSSQCEQFF
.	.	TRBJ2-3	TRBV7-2	TGTGCCAGCAGCGCGGGCACCGAGCGCTCCGAGAGCACAGATACGCAGTATTTT	CASSAGTERSESTDTQYF
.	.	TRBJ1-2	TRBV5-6	TGTGCCAGCAGCCCGGGACAACTTCCTAACTATGGCTACACCTTC	CASSPGQLPNYGYTF
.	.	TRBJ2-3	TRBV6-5	TGTGCCAGCAGTTCCAGGGGGGCCGGCACGCAGTATTTT	CASSSRGAGTQYF
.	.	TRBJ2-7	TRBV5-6	TGTGCCAGCAGCCCGGGAACCTTCACCTACGAGCAGTACTTC	CASSPGTFTYEQYF
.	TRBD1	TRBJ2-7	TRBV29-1	TGCAGCGTTGGTTTCGGACAGGGGTCCAGCGAGCAGTACTTC	CSVGFGQGSSEQYF
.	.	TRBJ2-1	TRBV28	TGTGCCAGCAGTTTATCTGGCTCCCGCTTCTACAATGAGCAGTTCTTC	CASSLSGSRFYNEQFF
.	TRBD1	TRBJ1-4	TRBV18	TGTGCCAGCTCCGCCTATCCGAAGACAGGGGGGGAAAAACTGTTTTTT	CASSAYPKTGGEKLFF
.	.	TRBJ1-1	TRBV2	TGTGCCAGCAGCGGCAGCGGACAGCAGAACACTGAAGCTTTCTTT	CASSGSGQQNTEAFF
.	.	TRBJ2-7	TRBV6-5	TGTGCCAGCAGCGCAAACCGGGAAAGAATGGACGAGCAGTACTTC	CASSANRERMDEQYF
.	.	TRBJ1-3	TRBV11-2	TGTGCCAGCAGCTCCAGCTCTGGAAACACCATATATTTT	CASSSSSGNTIYF
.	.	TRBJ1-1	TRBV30	TGTGCCTGGAGTATCGGGGACACTGAAGCTTTCTTT	CAWSIGDTEAFF
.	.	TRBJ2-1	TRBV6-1	TGTGCCACCGAAGGACAGAGCTCCTACAATGAGCAGTTCTTC	CATEGQSSYNEQFF